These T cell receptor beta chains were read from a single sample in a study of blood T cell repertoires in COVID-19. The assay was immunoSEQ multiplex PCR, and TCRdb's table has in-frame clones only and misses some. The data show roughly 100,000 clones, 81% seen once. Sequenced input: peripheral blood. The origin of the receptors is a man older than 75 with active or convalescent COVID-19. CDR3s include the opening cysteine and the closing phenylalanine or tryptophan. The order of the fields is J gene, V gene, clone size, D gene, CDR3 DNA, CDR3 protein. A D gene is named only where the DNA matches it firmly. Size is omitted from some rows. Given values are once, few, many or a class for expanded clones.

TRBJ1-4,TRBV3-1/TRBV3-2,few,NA,TGTGCCAGCAGCCAACGGGATCTGGCTAATGAAAAACTGTTTTTT,CASSQRDLANEKLFF
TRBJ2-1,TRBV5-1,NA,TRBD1,TGCGCCAGCAGCCCCTTCGGACAGGGGGCGAATGAGCAGTTCTTC,CASSPFGQGANEQFF
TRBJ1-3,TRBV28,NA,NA,TGTGCCAGCAGTTACTCTTCGGGACAAACTGGAAACACCATATATTTT,CASSYSSGQTGNTIYF
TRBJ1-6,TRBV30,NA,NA,TGTGCCTGGAGTGTAGGGCAGGGAGGTTCACCCCTCCACTTT,CAWSVGQGGSPLHF
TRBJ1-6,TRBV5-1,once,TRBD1,TGCGCCAGCAGCTTGGACCAGGGGGATAATTCACCCCTCCACTTT,CASSLDQGDNSPLHF
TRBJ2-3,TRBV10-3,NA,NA,TGTGCCATCAGTGGGGGTCGGGGTGCACGAACCGAAGGGGGTACGCAGTATTTT,CAISGGRGARTEGGTQYF
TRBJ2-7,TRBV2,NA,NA,TGTGCCAGCAGTTGGACAGAAACTTCCTACGAGCAGTACTTC,CASSWTETSYEQYF
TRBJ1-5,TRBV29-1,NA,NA,TGCAGCGTTGGGGGGGGCAGTCAGCCCCAGCATTTT,CSVGGGSQPQHF
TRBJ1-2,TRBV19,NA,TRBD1,TGTGCCAGTAGAGGCAGGGGGGTTTATGGCTACACCTTC,CASRGRGVYGYTF
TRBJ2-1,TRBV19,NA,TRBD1,TGTGCCAGCAATGTCCAGGGGGCTGGGAATGAGCAGTTCTTC,CASNVQGAGNEQFF
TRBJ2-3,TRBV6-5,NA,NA,TGTGCCAGCAGGGGAGCTAGCTCAGATACGCAGTATTTT,CASRGASSDTQYF
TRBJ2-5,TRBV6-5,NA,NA,TGTGCCAGCATCGGGGTAGAGACCCAGTACTTC,CASIGVETQYF
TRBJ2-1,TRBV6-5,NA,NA,TGTGCCAGCAGTTACTCACACAACTACAATGAGCAGTTCTTC,CASSYSHNYNEQFF
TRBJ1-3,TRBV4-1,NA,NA,TGCGCCAGCAGCCAACCCTTAACCCCGGGCTCTGGAAACACCATATATTTT,CASSQPLTPGSGNTIYF
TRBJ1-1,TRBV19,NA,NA,TGTGCCAGTAGTATGGGCAGGGTAGTTAACTGGAACACTGAAGCTTTCTTT,CASSMGRVVNWNTEAFF
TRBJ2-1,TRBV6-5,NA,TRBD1,TGTGCCAGCAGACCCGGACAGGCCTACAATGAGCAGTTCTTC,CASRPGQAYNEQFF
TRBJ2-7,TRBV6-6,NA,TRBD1,TGTGCCAGCAGTTACTCCGGGACAGGGGGCTACGAGCAGTACTTC,CASSYSGTGGYEQYF